Below, 29 T cell receptor beta chains from the same sample are listed, as sequenced in a study of blood T cell repertoires in COVID-19. Profiling relied on immunoSEQ multiplex PCR, and the TCRdb table lists in-frame clones only, not all of them. The top ten clones hold about 5.3% of a sample with tens of thousands of clones, around 79% of them seen once. Specimen: peripheral blood. The receptors here all came from a human donor in a cohort sampled during active COVID-19.

The chain joins TRBV11-2 to TRBJ2-7; maybe TRBD2 (6 bases). The V and J ends lost 7 bases and 0 bases respectively, with 16 bases between them. This CDR3 spans 15 amino acids. Germline assignment: CDR1 SGHAT and CDR2 FQNNGV. CDR3 protein: CASMGGQGLSYEQYF. CDR3 in DNA: TGTGCCAGCATGGGTGGGCAGGGACTCTCCTACGAGCAGTACTTC.

This clone occurred a few times. The gene calls are TRBV4-2 and TRBJ2-3; perhaps TRBD2 as D (6 bases). Looked up from germline, CDR1 is LGHNA and CDR2 is YNFKEQ. The CDR3 is 14 amino acids. V was shortened by 7 bases and J by 2 bases, with 13 bases between the two germline ends. The DNA for the CDR3 is TGTGCCAGCACCTACAGCGGGTTCACAGATACGCAGTATTTT. It translates to CASTYSGFTDTQYF.

This clone was counted between two and nine times. This chain connects TRBV5-1 to TRBJ2-7; a weak D match, TRBD1 (6 bases). The CDR3 extends over 14 amino acids. V lost 4 bases and J 0 bases, leaving 11 bases between the germline ends. Germline V CDR1 and CDR2: SGHRS, YFSETQ. In DNA form, the CDR3 reads TGCGCCAGCAGCCGAATGGACAGCTCCTACGAGCAGTACTTC. Residues: CASSRMDSSYEQYF.

The chain has TRBV11-2 and TRBJ2-7, with D uncertain. In germline, CDR1 is SGHAT, CDR2 FQNNGV. V lost 1 base and J lost 2, with 6 bases in between. CDR3 length: 13 residues. CDR3 sequence reads: CASSLVSAYEQYF. Here the CDR3 DNA reads TGTGCCAGCAGCTTAGTGAGTGCCTACGAGCAGTACTTC. Combining the CDR3 with reference TRBV11-2 and TRBJ2-7 gives the whole variable domain EAGVAQSPRYKIIEKRQSVAFWCNPISGHATLYWYQQILGQGPKLLIQFQNNGVVDDSQLPKDRFSAERLKGVDSTLKIQPAKLEDSAVYLCASSLVSAYEQYFGPGTRLTVT.

V is TRBV19 and J is TRBJ1-2, with TRBD1 matching over 7 bases. Trimming removed 9 bases from V and 5 bases from J; junction bases left unmatched: 15. CDR1 is LNHDA, CDR2 SQIVND, per germline (reference sequence). There are 15 residues in the CDR3. In DNA, the CDR3 is TGTGCCAGCCTTCCTACCGGACAGGCAATATATGGCTACACCTTC. It translates to CASLPTGQAIYGYTF.

The chain uses TRBV5-5 and TRBJ1-2, with 7 positions matching TRBD1. The CDR3 has 15 amino acids. Germline CDR1 and CDR2: SGHKS and YYEKEE (reference sequence). The trim removed 0 bases at V and 0 bases at J, leaving 2 bases unmatched. CDR3 DNA: TGTGCCAGCAGCTTGGGGGACAGCTCTAACTATGGCTACACCTTC. It yields the protein CASSLGDSSNYGYTF.

The chain combines TRBV10-2 with TRBJ2-7; D gene unclear. CDR3 length: 16 amino acids. Looked up from germline, CDR1 is WSHSY and CDR2 is SAAADI. V was cut by 2 bases and J by 5 bases, with 19 bases left in between. This CDR3 reads CASSEGSALEVHEQYF. Written as DNA, the CDR3 is TGCGCCAGCAGTGAGGGTTCGGCCCTAGAGGTCCACGAGCAGTACTTC.

This clone was detected only once. The V call is TRBV28, the J call TRBJ2-7; D call uncertain. This CDR3 comprises 15 residues. CDR1 MDHEN and CDR2 SYDVKM come from the germline V gene. Trimming took off 6 bases at V and 0 bases at J, with 15 bases between the two ends. The CDR3 region is CASSTLARSSYEQYF. The DNA of the CDR3 is TGTGCCAGCAGCACCTTGGCGAGGAGCTCCTACGAGCAGTACTTC.

The chain links TRBV27 to TRBJ1-2; 12 bases line up with TRBD1. The CDR3 sequence is 17 residues long. The J segment lost 7 bases and the V segment lost 1 base, leaving 10 bases of the junction unmatched. Germline V gives CDR1 MNHEY, CDR2 SMNVEV (reference sequence). CDR3 nucleotide sequence: TGTGCCAGCAGTTTATGGGGACAGGGGGCTTATATTGGTGGCTACACCTTC. Its translation is CASSLWGQGAYIGGYTF.

The chain has TRBV7-2 and TRBJ1-2, with TRBD1 as a possible D gene (6 bases). Germline CDR1 SGHTA, CDR2 FQGNSA. The CDR3 is 16 amino acids. Trimming removed 1 base from V and 4 bases from J, with 16 bases in between. This CDR3 is CASSLERGAYGYGYTF. The CDR3 DNA follows: TGTGCCAGCAGCTTAGAACGGGGGGCCTATGGCTATGGCTACACCTTC.

The chain uses TRBV28 and TRBJ2-1, with 8 bases that match TRBD2. CDR1 and CDR2 (germline): MDHEN, SYDVKM. J was trimmed by 2 bases and V by 5 bases; bases with no gene match: 5. The CDR3 extends over 15 amino acids. Here the CDR3 reads CASSESGGAYNEQFF. CDR3 sequence (DNA): TGTGCCAGCAGTGAAAGCGGGGGAGCCTACAATGAGCAGTTCTTC. Drawing the rest from reference TRBV28 and TRBJ2-1, the complete variable domain is DVKVTQSSRYLVKRTGEKVFLECVQDMDHENMFWYRQDPGLGLRLIYFSYDVKMKEKGDIPEGYSVSREKKERFSLILESASTNQTSMYLCASSESGGAYNEQFFGPGTRLTVL.

The chain employs TRBV24-1 and TRBJ1-5; 7 nucleotides match TRBD1. CDR3 length equals 14 residues. V lost 6 bases, J lost 5 bases, and 6 bases stayed unmatched. Germline V lookup: CDR1 KGHDR, CDR2 SFDVKD. Here the CDR3 reads CATSKQGRDQPQHF. The CDR3 nucleotides are TGTGCCACCAGTAAACAGGGGAGAGATCAGCCCCAGCATTTT.

The J gene is TRBJ2-6, the V gene TRBV7-9; the D gene is possibly TRBD2 (5 bases). CDR3 length: 17 amino acids. Germline CDR1 SEHNR, CDR2 FQNEAQ (reference sequence). Trimming took off 5 bases at V and 0 bases at J, with 14 bases between the two ends. CDR3 region: CASSPRRDSSGANVLTF. The CDR3 nucleotides read TGTGCCAGCAGCCCGCGCCGGGATTCCTCTGGGGCCAACGTCCTGACTTTC.

The chain links TRBV6-6 to TRBJ1-2; D gene uncertain. The CDR3 runs 13 residues. Germline V gene lookup returns CDR1 MNHNY and CDR2 SVGAGI (reference sequence). Trimming removed 2 bases from V and 7 bases from J, with 11 bases in between. CDR3 nucleotides: TGTGCCAGCAGTTACGAGGGATCTGCTGGCTACACCTTC. This gives the protein CASSYEGSAGYTF.

The count of this clone is one. The chain is built from TRBV19 and TRBJ2-2; no reliable D call. Trimming pared 6 bases from V and 8 bases from J, leaving 13 bases between. Germline CDR1 reads LNHDA; CDR2 reads SQIVND (reference sequence). This CDR3 spans 13 amino acids. The CDR3 bases are TGTGCCAGTAGCCCTGCGTTTATGGGGGAGCTGTTTTTT. Translated, it gives CASSPAFMGELFF.

The chain links TRBV4-2 to TRBJ2-2; possibly TRBD2 for D (6 bases). The CDR3 has 16 amino acids. Germline CDR1 and CDR2: LGHNA and YNFKEQ. Trimming removed 4 bases from V and 3 bases from J, with 15 bases in between. The CDR3 is CASSPIRGWDTGELFF. The CDR3 nucleotides are TGTGCCAGCAGCCCCATCCGGGGGTGGGACACCGGGGAGCTGTTTTTT.

The V call is TRBV4-1, the J call TRBJ2-7; 9 nucleotides agree with TRBD1. The length of the CDR3 is 17 residues. Germline values: CDR1 MGHRA, CDR2 YSYEKL. V gave up 3 bases and J gave up 2 bases; unmatched junction bases: 11. DNA for the CDR3: TGCGCCAGCAGCCAGGTTCCCGGGACAGGGAATACCTACGAGCAGTACTTC. Its protein is CASSQVPGTGNTYEQYF.

This clone has more than one count but fewer than ten. V is TRBV10-3 and J is TRBJ1-5; tentative D call: TRBD1 (6 bases). The V end lost 4 bases, the J end lost 6 bases, and 7 bases lay between the germline ends. The V gene's germline CDR1 is ENHRY and CDR2 SYGVKD. This CDR3 comprises 12 residues. CDR3 DNA: TGTGCCATCAGTGGGGGGCTTCAGCCCCAGCATTTT. Protein sequence: CAISGGLQPQHF.

This clone appeared a few times. The rearrangement joins TRBV27 to TRBJ1-1; possible D gene TRBD1, 6 bases. The CDR3 length is 14 residues. Germline lookup yields CDR1 MNHEY and CDR2 SMNVEV (reference sequence). Trimming removed 5 bases at V and 11 bases at J, with 21 bases between. The CDR3 sequence: CASSPSRDTVFAFF. CDR3 coding DNA: TGTGCCAGCAGTCCAAGCCGGGACACCGTGTTTGCTTTCTTT.

The chain carries TRBV2 and TRBJ2-7; 9 bases fit TRBD2. There are 14 residues in the CDR3. Germline-derived CDR1 and CDR2 are SNHLY and FYNNEI. V dropped 3 bases and J dropped 3; count of bases not matched to a gene: 3. For the CDR3, the DNA is TGTGCCAGCAGTGATGGGACTAGCATCTACGAGCAGTACTTC. Residues: CASSDGTSIYEQYF.

The CDR3 loop is CAWSLLGLATGELFF. The DNA for the CDR3 is TGTGCCTGGAGCCTGCTGGGACTGGCGACCGGGGAGCTGTTTTTT. V gene TRBV30 combines with J gene TRBJ2-2, with D perhaps matching TRBD2 (6 bases). Trimming pared 3 bases from V and 5 bases from J, leaving 16 bases between. This CDR3 is built from 15 residues. Germline assignment: CDR1 GTSNPN and CDR2 SVGIG (reference sequence).

This clone occurred a few times. The chain recombines TRBV18 with TRBJ1-5; TRBD1 matches at 7 bases. V shed 1 base, J shed 11 bases, and the junction held 11 bases outside the gene matches. Per germline, CDR1 KGHSH and CDR2 LQKENI. The CDR3 is made up of 15 amino acids. CDR3 protein: CASSPQGGQKEAQHF. The CDR3 nucleotides read TGTGCCAGCTCACCACAAGGGGGCCAGAAGGAGGCCCAGCATTTT.

The J gene is TRBJ2-7, the V gene TRBV27; D gene ambiguous. Trimming stripped 4 bases from V and 3 bases from J, with 13 bases between. Per germline, CDR1 MNHEY and CDR2 SMNVEV (reference sequence). This CDR3 spans 14 amino acids. CDR3: CASSYAASGYEQYF. CDR3 DNA: TGTGCCAGCAGTTACGCGGCCTCGGGCTACGAGCAGTACTTC.

The chain employs TRBV27 and TRBJ1-3; 8 nucleotides line up with TRBD1. The V gene's germline CDR1 is MNHEY and CDR2 SMNVEV (reference sequence). There are 16 residues in the CDR3. With V trimmed by 5 bases and J by 1 base, 7 bases remained unmatched. CDR3 nucleotides: TGTGCCAGCAGTAGCGGACAGGGCGGTTCTGGAAACACCATATATTTT. Translated, it gives CASSSGQGGSGNTIYF.

The chain combines TRBV5-1 with TRBJ2-7, with TRBD2 matching 7 bases. V lost 4 bases to trimming and J lost 4 bases; unmatched junction nucleotides: 14. Per the germline V gene, CDR1 is SGHRS and CDR2 is YFSETQ. This CDR3 is built from 16 residues. This chain's CDR3 is CASSQQWGGGPYEQYF. CDR3 nucleotides: TGCGCCAGCAGCCAACAATGGGGGGGAGGGCCGTACGAGCAGTACTTC. Variable domain in full (rest from reference TRBV5-1 and TRBJ2-7): KAGVTQTPRYLIKTRGQQVTLSCSPISGHRSVSWYQQTPGQGLQFLFEYFSETQRNKGNFPGRFSGRQFSNSRSEMNVSTLELGDSALYLCASSQQWGGGPYEQYFGPGTRLTVT.

This chain connects TRBV27 to TRBJ2-3; 9 nucleotides align to TRBD2. After removal of 6 bases from V and 6 bases from J, the junction contained 7 bases not matched to a gene. Per the germline V gene, CDR1 is MNHEY and CDR2 is SMNVEV (reference sequence). The CDR3 is made up of 14 amino acids. The CDR3 sequence is CASSSTSGRDTQYF. The CDR3 coding sequence is TGTGCCAGCAGCTCGACTAGCGGTAGGGATACGCAGTATTTT.

The chain recombines TRBV7-9 with TRBJ2-5; TRBD2 matches 13 bases. CDR3 length: 18 residues. The germline CDR1 and CDR2 sequences are SEHNR and FQNEAQ (reference sequence). With V trimmed by 5 bases and J by 2 bases, 11 bases remained unmatched. The CDR3 protein is CASSKKPLAGGGQETQYF. DNA of the CDR3: TGTGCCAGCAGCAAAAAGCCACTAGCGGGAGGGGGGCAAGAGACCCAGTACTTC.

The V gene is TRBV19, the J gene TRBJ1-2; D is ambiguous. CDR1 is LNHDA, CDR2 SQIVND, per germline (reference sequence). V was clipped by 7 bases and J by 2 bases, with 14 bases between them. The length of the CDR3 is 14 residues. CDR3 DNA: TGTGCCAGTAAGGTCGAGGGCAAGAACTATGGCTACACCTTC. Its translation is CASKVEGKNYGYTF.

This chain uses TRBV30 with TRBJ1-3; the D gene is possibly TRBD1 (6 bases). The length of the CDR3 is 16 residues. CDR1 and CDR2 from the germline V gene are GTSNPN and SVGIG (reference sequence). Trimming stripped 0 bases from V and 0 bases from J, with 12 bases between. The CDR3 sequence is CAWSVGHYISGNTIYF. CDR3 nucleotides: TGTGCCTGGAGTGTGGGACACTATATCTCTGGAAACACCATATATTTT. Together with reference TRBV30 and TRBJ1-3, the CDR3 gives the full variable domain: SQTIHQWPATLVQPVGSPLSLECTVEGTSNPNLYWYRQAAGRGLQLLFYSVGIGQISSEVPQNLSASRPQDRQFILSSKKLLLSDSGFYLCAWSVGHYISGNTIYFGEGSWLTVV.